These 7 T cell receptor beta chains originate from one sample sequenced in a study of control samples from healthy donors and cancer patients (dated by TCRdb to the early 2020s). Receptor amplification or capture employed the immunoSEQ multiplex PCR assay. Drawn from immuneACCESS, this table holds only the in-frame rearrangements with V and J called that TCRdb kept. Clones are partly lost; checked studies trace under half to an unresolved V gene and leave the rest unexplained. Here the sample has about 50,000 clones; roughly 86% occur a single time. The ten largest clones represent 35% to 50% of the sample. Sample: PBMCs. All receptors derive from a middle-aged man with head and neck cancer.

This clone has just one count. This rearrangement joins TRBV5-1 to TRBJ2-7; D perhaps matches TRBD1 (6 bases). The V end was cut by 6 bases, the J end by 5 bases, with 9 bases between. The CDR3 sequence is 11 residues long. Per the germline V gene, CDR1 is SGHRS and CDR2 is YFSETQ. In nucleotides, the CDR3 is TGCGCCAGCAAGGGGGTCCACGAGCAGTACTTC. This encodes CASKGVHEQYF.

This sequence joins TRBV20-1 and TRBJ1-2; the match to TRBD1 covers 8 bases. The ends lost 3 bases at V and 4 bases at J; junction bases unmatched: 1. This CDR3 spans 12 amino acids. Germline CDR1 and CDR2: DFQATT and SNEGSKA (reference sequence). The CDR3 spells CSASGTGYGYTF. The CDR3 DNA reads TGCAGTGCTAGTGGGACAGGCTATGGCTACACCTTC.

This sequence joins TRBV24-1 and TRBJ2-1; 10 bases are a match to TRBD1. In germline, CDR1 is KGHDR, CDR2 SFDVKD. The CDR3 consists of 14 residues. The junction had 1 base not matched to a gene; V was cut back by 2 bases and J by 7 bases. CDR3: CATSDWDRGNEQFF. The CDR3 nucleotides are TGTGCCACCAGTGATTGGGACAGGGGAAATGAGCAGTTCTTC.

V and J are TRBV6-4 and TRBJ2-3; possibly TRBD1 for D (6 bases). The V gene's germline CDR1 is MRHNA and CDR2 SNTAGT. The V and J ends lost 0 bases and 5 bases respectively, with 15 bases between them. The CDR3 covers 16 residues. CDR3 protein: CASSDSRNRALDTQYF. Here the CDR3 DNA reads TGTGCCAGCAGTGACTCCCGTAACAGGGCGCTAGATACGCAGTATTTT.

The chain couples TRBV7-6 to TRBJ2-7, with 9 nucleotides matching TRBD2. The CDR3 is 17 residues long. The V and J ends lost 4 bases and 4 bases, in that order; junction bases with no gene match: 14. Germline values: CDR1 SGHVS, CDR2 FNYEAQ. The chain's CDR3 is CASSSPYSGRGRYEQYF. The CDR3 nucleotides are TGTGCCAGCAGCTCGCCCTATAGCGGGAGAGGGCGGTACGAGCAGTACTTC.

This chain uses TRBV7-9 with TRBJ2-6; 8 bases are shared with TRBD1. The CDR3 has 19 residues. CDR1 is SEHNR and CDR2 is FQNEAQ in the germline V gene (reference sequence). Trimming cost V 5 bases and J 0 bases; bases outside gene matches: 12. The CDR3, as DNA: TGTGCCAGCAGCACAGGGACAGGCGGATTAGGCTCTGGGGCCAACGTCCTGACTTTC. This codes for CASSTGTGGLGSGANVLTF.

V and J are TRBV19 and TRBJ1-5; tentatively, D is TRBD1 (6 bases). This CDR3 comprises 16 residues. V was trimmed by 0 bases and J by 6 bases, leaving 15 bases between them. Germline CDR1 is LNHDA and CDR2 is SQIVND (reference sequence). In DNA, the CDR3 is TGTGCCAGTAGTATAGATCCCCAGGGGAGGATTCAGCCCCAGCATTTT. This translates into CASSIDPQGRIQPQHF.